Below are 2 T cell receptor beta chains sequenced from a single sample in a study of brain T cells in children with intractable seizures. Time point indicated: blood from clinic visit 5 months post-surgery; TSC patient then seizure free. Produced via immunoSEQ multiplex PCR; TCRdb's table is partial and in-frame only. The repertoire holds about 350,000 clones, over 90% seen once, with roughly 6% in the top ten. Material: peripheral blood, obtained roughly 5 months after surgery. The origin of the receptors is a boy under two years old with tuberous sclerosis and intractable seizures.

The table lists this clone with a count of one. The rearrangement uses TRBV7-6 and TRBJ1-5, with 8 bases fitting TRBD1. This CDR3 has 17 residues. V shed 3 bases, J shed 4 bases, and the junction held 11 bases outside the gene matches. Germline V gene data show CDR1 as SGHVS and CDR2 as FNYEAQ. CDR3 nucleotide sequence: TGTGCCAGCAGCTTTGGGACAGGACTCTTCCCAAATCAGCCCCAGCATTTT. The encoded protein is CASSFGTGLFPNQPQHF.

This clone has only a few counts. J is TRBJ1-1 and V is TRBV29-1, with D hard to call. V dropped 4 bases and J dropped 1 base, with 7 bases sitting between them. The germline V gene has CDR1 SQVTM and CDR2 ANQGSEA. CDR3 length: 12 residues. The CDR3 coding sequence is TGCAGCGTTGGCTCGGGGAACACTGAAGCTTTCTTT. Translated, it gives CSVGSGNTEAFF. Together with reference TRBV29-1 and TRBJ1-1, the CDR3 gives the full variable domain: SAVISQKPSRDICQRGTSLTIQCQVDSQVTMMFWYRQQPGQSLTLIATANQGSEATYESGFVIDKFPISRPNLTFSTLTVSNMSPEDSSIYLCSVGSGNTEAFFGQGTRLTVV.